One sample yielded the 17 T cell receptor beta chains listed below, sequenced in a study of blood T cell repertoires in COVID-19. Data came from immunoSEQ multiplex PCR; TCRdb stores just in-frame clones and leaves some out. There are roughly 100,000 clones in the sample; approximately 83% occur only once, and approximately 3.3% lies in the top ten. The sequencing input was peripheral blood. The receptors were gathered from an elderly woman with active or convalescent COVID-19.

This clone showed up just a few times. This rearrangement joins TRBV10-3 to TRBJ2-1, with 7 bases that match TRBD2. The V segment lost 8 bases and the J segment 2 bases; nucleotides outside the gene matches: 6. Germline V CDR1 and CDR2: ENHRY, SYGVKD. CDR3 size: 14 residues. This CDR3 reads CAIGRGLAYNEQFF. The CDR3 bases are TGTGCCATCGGCCGCGGACTAGCCTACAATGAGCAGTTCTTC.

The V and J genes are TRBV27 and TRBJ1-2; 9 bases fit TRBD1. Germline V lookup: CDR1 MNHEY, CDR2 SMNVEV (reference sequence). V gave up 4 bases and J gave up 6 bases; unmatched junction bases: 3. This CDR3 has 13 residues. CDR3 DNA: TGTGCCAGCAGTTATACAGGGGGCGATGGCTACACCTTC. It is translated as CASSYTGGDGYTF.

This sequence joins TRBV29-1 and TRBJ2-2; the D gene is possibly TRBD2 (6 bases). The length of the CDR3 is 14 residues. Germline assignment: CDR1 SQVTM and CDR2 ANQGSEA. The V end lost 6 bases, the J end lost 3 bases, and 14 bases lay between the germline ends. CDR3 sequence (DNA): TGCAGCGTGAAGGAGGGACCTGACACCGGGGAGCTGTTTTTT. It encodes CSVKEGPDTGELFF.

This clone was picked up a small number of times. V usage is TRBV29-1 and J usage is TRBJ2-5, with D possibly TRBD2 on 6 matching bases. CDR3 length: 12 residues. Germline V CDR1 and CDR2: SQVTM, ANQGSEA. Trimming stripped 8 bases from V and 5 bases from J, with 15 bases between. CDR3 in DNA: TGCAGCATGGAACTAGCTGGGGAGACCCAGTACTTC. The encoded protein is CSMELAGETQYF.

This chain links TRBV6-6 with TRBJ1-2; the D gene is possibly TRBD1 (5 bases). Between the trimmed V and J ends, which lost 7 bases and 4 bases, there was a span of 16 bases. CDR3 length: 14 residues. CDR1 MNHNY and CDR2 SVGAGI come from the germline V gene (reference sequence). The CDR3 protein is CASTKQEGTYGYTF. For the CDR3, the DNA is TGTGCCAGCACCAAACAGGAGGGTACCTATGGCTACACCTTC.

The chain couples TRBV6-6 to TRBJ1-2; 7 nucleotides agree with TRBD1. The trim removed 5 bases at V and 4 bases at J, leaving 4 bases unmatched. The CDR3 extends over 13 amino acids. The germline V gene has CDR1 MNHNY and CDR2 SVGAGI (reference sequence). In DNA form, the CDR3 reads TGTGCCAGCAGTCAAACAGGGGCCTATGGCTACACCTTC. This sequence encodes CASSQTGAYGYTF.

DNA for the CDR3: TGTGCCAGTTCGGGACAGATGAACACTGAAGCTTTCTTT. This codes for CASSGQMNTEAFF. The chain couples TRBV19 to TRBJ1-1, with 7 bases that match TRBD1. Germline assignment: CDR1 LNHDA and CDR2 SQIVND (reference sequence). The CDR3 covers 13 residues. V lost 8 bases and J lost 0; bases outside the gene matches: 3.

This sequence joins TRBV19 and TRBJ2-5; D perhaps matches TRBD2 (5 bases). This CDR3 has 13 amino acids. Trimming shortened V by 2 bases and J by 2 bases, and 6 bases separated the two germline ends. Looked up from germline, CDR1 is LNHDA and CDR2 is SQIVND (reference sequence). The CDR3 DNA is TGTGCCAGTAGTATACCGGGGCAAGAGACCCAGTACTTC. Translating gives CASSIPGQETQYF.

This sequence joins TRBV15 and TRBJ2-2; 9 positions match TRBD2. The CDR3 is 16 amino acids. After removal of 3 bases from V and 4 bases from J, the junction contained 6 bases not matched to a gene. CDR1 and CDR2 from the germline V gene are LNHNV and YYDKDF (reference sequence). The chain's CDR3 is CATSRTSGAITGELFF. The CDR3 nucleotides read TGTGCCACCAGCAGGACTAGCGGAGCTATCACCGGGGAGCTGTTTTTT.

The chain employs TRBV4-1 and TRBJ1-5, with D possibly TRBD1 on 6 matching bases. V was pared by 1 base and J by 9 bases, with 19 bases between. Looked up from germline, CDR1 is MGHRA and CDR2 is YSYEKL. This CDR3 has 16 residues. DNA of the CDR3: TGCGCCAGCAGCCAAGGCCTGGACAGTCTACGAAGGCCCCAGCATTTT. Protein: CASSQGLDSLRRPQHF.

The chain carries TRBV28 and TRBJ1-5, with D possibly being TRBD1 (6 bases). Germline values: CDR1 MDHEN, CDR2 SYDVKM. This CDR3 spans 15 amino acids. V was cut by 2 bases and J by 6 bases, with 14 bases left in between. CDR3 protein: CASSLGTRGFQPQHF. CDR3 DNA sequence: TGTGCCAGCAGTTTAGGAACTAGGGGGTTTCAGCCCCAGCATTTT.

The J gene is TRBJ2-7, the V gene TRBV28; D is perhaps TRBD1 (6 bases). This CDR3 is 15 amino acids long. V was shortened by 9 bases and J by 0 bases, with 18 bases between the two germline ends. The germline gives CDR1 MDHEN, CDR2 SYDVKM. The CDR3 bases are TGTGCCAGTTCTCTAGACAGGCTTAGCTCCTACGAGCAGTACTTC. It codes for CASSLDRLSSYEQYF.

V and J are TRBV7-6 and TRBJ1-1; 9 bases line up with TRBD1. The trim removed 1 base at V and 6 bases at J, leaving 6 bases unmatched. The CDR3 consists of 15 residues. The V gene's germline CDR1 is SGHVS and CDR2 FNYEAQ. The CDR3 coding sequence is TGTGCCAGCAGCTTAGATGGGACAGGGAGATCTGAAGCTTTCTTT. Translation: CASSLDGTGRSEAFF.

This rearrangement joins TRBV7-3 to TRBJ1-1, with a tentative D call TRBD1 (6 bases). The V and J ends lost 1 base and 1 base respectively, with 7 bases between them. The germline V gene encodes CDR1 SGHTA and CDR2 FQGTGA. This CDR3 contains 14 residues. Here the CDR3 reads CASSLNRENTEAFF. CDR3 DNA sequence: TGTGCCAGCAGCTTAAACAGGGAGAACACTGAAGCTTTCTTT.

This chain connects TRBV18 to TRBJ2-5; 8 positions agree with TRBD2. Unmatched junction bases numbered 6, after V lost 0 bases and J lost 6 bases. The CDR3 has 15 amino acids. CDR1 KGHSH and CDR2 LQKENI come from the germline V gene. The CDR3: CASSPPGSGVKTQYF. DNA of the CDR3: TGTGCCAGCTCACCACCGGGTAGCGGGGTGAAGACCCAGTACTTC.

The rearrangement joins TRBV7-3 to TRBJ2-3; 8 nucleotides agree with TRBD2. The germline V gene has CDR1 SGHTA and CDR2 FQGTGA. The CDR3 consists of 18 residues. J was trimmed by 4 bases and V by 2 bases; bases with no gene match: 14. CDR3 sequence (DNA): TGTGCCAGCAGCTTATTAGGACTGTCGGGGGGGCAGGCAGATACGCAGTATTTT. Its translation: CASSLLGLSGGQADTQYF.

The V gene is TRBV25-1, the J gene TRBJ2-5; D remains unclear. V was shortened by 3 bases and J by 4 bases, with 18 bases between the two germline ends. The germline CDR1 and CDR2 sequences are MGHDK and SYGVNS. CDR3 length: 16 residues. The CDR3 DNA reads TGTGCCAGCAGTGACCCGTTGGGCTATACATCAGAGACCCAGTACTTC. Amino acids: CASSDPLGYTSETQYF.